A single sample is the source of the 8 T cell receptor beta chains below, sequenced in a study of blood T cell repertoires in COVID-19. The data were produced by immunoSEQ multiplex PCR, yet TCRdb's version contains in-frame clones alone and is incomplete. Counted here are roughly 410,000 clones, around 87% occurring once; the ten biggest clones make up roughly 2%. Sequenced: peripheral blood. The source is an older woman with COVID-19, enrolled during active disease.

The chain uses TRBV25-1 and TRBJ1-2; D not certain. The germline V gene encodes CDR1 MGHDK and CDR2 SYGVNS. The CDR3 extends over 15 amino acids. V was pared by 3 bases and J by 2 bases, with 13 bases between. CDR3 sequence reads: CASSDPAGTNYGYTF. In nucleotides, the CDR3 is TGTGCCAGCAGTGACCCCGCAGGAACAAACTATGGCTACACCTTC.

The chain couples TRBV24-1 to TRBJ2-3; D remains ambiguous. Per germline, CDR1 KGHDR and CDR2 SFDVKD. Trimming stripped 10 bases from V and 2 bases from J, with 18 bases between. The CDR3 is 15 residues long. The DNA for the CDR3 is TGTGCCACTTCGAACCCCGGAGACCCCACAGATACGCAGTATTTT. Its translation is CATSNPGDPTDTQYF.

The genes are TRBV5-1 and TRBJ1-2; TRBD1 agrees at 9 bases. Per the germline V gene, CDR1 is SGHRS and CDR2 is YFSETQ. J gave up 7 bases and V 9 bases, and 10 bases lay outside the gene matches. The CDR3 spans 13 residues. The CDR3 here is CANDRTGEAGYTF. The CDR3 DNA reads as TGCGCCAACGATCGGACAGGGGAGGCTGGCTACACCTTC.

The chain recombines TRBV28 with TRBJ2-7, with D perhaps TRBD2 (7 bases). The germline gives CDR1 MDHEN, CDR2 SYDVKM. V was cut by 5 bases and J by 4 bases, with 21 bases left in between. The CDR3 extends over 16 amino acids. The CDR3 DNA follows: TGTGCCAGCAGTCCTGGGGGGGACAACCCCCTTTACGAGCAGTACTTC. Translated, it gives CASSPGGDNPLYEQYF.

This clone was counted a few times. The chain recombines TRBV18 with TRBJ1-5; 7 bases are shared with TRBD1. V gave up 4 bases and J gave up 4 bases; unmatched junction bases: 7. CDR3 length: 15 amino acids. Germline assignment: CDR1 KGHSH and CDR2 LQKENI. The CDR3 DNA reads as TGTGCCAGCTCACTTAGACAGGGCCTTAATCAGCCCCAGCATTTT. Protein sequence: CASSLRQGLNQPQHF.

CDR3 sequence: CASSFTLPEAFF. For the CDR3, the DNA is TGTGCCAGCAGTTTTACATTACCGGAAGCTTTCTTT. V and J are TRBV12-3 or TRBV12-4 and TRBJ1-1; no clear D. The CDR3 length is 12 residues. V shed 3 bases and J shed 8 bases, with 10 bases lying between them.

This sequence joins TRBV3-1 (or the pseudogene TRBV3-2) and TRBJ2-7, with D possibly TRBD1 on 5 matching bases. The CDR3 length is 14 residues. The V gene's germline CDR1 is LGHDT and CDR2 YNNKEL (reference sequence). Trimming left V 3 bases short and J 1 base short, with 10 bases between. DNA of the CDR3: TGTGCCAGCAGCCAGAAGCAGGGTTCCTACGAGCAGTACTTC. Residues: CASSQKQGSYEQYF.

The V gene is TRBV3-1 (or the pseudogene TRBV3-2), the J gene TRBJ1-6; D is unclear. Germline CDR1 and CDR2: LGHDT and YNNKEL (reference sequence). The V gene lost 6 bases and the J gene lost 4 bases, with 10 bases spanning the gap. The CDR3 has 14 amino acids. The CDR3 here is CASRYTGYNSPLHF. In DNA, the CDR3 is TGTGCCAGCAGATACACGGGATATAATTCACCCCTCCACTTT.